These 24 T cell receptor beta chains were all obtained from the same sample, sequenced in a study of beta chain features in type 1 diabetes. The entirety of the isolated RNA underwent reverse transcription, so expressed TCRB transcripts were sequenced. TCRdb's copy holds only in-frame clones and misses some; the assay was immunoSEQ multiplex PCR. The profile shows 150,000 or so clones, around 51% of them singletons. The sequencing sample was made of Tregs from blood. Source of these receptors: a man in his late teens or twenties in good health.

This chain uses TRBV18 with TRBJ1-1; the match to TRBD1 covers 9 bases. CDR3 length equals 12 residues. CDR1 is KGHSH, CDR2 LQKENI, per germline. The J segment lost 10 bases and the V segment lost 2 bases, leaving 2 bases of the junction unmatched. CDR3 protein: CASSPTDRGAFF. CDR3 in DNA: TGTGCCAGCTCACCAACGGACAGGGGAGCTTTCTTT.

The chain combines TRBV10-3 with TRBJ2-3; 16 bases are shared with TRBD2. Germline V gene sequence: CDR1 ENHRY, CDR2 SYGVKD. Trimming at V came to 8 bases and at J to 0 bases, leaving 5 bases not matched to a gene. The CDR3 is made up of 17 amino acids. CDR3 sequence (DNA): TGTGCCATCCGCGGGACTAGCGGGGGGGTTAGCACAGATACGCAGTATTTT. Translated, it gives CAIRGTSGGVSTDTQYF.

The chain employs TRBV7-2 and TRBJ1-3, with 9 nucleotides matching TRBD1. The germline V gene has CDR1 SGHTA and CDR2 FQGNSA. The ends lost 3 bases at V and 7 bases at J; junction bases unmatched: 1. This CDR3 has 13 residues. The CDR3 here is CASSLGQGNTIYF. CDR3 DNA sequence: TGTGCCAGCAGCTTGGGACAGGGCAACACCATATATTTT.

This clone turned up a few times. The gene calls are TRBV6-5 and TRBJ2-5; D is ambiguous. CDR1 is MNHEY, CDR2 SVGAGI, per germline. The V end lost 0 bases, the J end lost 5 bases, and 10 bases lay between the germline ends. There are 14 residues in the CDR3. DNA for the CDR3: TGTGCCAGCAGTTACTCGTCCCGCAGGGAGACCCAGTACTTC. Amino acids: CASSYSSRRETQYF.

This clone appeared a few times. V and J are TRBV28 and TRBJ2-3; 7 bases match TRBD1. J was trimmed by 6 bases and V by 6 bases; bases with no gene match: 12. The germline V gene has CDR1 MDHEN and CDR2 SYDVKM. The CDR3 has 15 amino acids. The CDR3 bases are TGTGCCAGCAGCCCGACAGGGCCGAGACAGGATACGCAGTATTTT. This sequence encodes CASSPTGPRQDTQYF. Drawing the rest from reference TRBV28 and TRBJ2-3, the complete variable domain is DVKVTQSSRYLVKRTGEKVFLECVQDMDHENMFWYRQDPGLGLRLIYFSYDVKMKEKGDIPEGYSVSREKKERFSLILESASTNQTSMYLCASSPTGPRQDTQYFGPGTRLTVL.

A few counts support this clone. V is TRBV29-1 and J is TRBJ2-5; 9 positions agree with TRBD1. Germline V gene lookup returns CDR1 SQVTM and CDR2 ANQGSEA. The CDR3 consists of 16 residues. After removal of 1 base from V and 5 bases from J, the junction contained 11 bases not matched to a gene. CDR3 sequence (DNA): TGCAGCGTTGAAGCGGCCGGGACAGGGTATCAGGAGACCCAGTACTTC. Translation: CSVEAAGTGYQETQYF.

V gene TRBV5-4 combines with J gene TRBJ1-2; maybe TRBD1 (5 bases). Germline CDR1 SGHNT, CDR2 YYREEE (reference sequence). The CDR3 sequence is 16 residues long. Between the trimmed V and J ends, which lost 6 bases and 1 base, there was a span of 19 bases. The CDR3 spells CASTPGVAVHNYGYTF. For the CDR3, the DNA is TGTGCCAGCACCCCGGGGGTCGCAGTTCATAACTATGGCTACACCTTC.

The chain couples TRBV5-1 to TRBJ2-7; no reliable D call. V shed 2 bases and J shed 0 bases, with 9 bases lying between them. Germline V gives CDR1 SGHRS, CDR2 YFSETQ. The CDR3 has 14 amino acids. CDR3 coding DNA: TGCGCCAGCAGCTTCACGACTTCCTCCTACGAGCAGTACTTC. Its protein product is CASSFTTSSYEQYF.

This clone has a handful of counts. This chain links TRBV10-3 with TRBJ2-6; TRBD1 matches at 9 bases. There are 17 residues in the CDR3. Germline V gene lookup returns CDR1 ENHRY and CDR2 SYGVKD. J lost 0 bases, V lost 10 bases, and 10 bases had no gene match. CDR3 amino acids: CATKTGGIPSGANVLTF. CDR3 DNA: TGTGCCACCAAGACAGGGGGGATCCCCTCTGGGGCCAACGTCCTGACTTTC.

Here the CDR3 DNA reads TGTGCCAGCAGTTTAGTAGCGGGGTGGGGCAATGAGCAGTTCTTC. Protein product: CASSLVAGWGNEQFF. The chain is built from TRBV28 and TRBJ2-1; 8 positions match TRBD2. Germline V gives CDR1 MDHEN, CDR2 SYDVKM. The CDR3 is 15 residues long. V gave up 2 bases and J gave up 6 bases; unmatched junction bases: 6.

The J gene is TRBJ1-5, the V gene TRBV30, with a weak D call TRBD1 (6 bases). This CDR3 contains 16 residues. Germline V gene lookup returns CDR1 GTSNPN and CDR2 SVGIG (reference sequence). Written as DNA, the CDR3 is TGTGCTCGGAACATCACAGGGACAACTTCCAATCAGCCCCAGCATTTT. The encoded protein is CARNITGTTSNQPQHF.

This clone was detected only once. DNA for the CDR3: TGTGCCAGCAGCCCTAGGGAGGGTAATTCACCCCTCCACTTT. Protein product: CASSPREGNSPLHF. V and J are TRBV7-8 and TRBJ1-6; D is undetermined. The V gene lost 5 bases and the J gene lost 6 bases, with 11 bases spanning the gap. This CDR3 is built from 14 residues. Germline V gene lookup returns CDR1 SGHVS and CDR2 FQNEAQ.

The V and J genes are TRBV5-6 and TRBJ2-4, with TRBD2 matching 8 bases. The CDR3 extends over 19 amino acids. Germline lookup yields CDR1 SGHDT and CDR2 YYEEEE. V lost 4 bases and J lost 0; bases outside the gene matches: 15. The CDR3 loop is CASSLYGAGARLAKNIQYF. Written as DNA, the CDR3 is TGTGCCAGCAGCCTGTATGGAGCGGGGGCGAGACTAGCCAAAAACATTCAGTACTTC.

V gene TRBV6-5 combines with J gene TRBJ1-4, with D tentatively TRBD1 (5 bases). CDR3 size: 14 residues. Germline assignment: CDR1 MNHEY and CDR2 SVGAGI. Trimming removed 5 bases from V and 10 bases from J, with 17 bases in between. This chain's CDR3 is CASSTPRVNGKLFF. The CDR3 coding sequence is TGTGCCAGCAGTACCCCCAGGGTAAACGGAAAACTGTTTTTT.

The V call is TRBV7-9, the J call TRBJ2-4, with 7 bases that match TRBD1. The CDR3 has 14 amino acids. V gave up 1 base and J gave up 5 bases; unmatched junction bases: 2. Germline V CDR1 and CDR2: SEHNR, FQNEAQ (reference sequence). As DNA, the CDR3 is TGTGCCAGCAGCTTAGGACAGGGACAAAACATTCAGTACTTC. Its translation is CASSLGQGQNIQYF.

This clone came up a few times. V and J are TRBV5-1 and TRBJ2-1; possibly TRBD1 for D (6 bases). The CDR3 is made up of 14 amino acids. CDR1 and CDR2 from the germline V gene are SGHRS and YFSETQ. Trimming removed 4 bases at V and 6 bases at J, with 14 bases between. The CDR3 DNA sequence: TGCGCCAGCAGCCCAGCGACCAGGGGCAATGAGCAGTTCTTC. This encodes CASSPATRGNEQFF.

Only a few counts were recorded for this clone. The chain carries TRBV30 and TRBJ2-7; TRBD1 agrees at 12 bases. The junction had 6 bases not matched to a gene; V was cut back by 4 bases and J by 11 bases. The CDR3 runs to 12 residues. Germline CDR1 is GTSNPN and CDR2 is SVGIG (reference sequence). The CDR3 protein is CAWNRDRGPEYF. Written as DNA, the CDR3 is TGTGCCTGGAACCGGGACAGGGGGCCAGAGTACTTC.

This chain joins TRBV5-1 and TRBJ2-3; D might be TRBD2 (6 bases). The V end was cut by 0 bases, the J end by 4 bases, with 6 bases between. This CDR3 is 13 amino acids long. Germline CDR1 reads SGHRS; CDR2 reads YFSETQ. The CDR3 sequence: CASSLGLADTQYF. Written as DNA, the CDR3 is TGCGCCAGCAGCTTGGGACTAGCAGATACGCAGTATTTT.

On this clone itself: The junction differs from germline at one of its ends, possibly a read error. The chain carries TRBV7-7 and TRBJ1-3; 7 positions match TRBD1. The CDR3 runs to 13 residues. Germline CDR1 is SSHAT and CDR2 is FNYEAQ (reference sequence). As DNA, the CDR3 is TGTGCTAGCAGCATGGACAGGGGAAACACCATATATTTT. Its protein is CASSMDRGNTIYF.

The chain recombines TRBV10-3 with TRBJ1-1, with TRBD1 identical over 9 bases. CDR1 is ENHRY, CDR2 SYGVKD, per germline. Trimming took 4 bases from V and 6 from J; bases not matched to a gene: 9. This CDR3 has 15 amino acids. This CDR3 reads CAISAQDRGTPEAFF. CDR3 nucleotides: TGTGCCATCAGTGCCCAGGACAGGGGCACCCCTGAAGCTTTCTTT.

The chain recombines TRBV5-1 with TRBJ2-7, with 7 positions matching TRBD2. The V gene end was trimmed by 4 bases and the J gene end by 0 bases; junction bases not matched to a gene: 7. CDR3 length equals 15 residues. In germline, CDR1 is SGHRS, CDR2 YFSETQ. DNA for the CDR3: TGCGCCAGCAGCGACTCGCGGGGGTTCTCCTACGAGCAGTACTTC. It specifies CASSDSRGFSYEQYF.

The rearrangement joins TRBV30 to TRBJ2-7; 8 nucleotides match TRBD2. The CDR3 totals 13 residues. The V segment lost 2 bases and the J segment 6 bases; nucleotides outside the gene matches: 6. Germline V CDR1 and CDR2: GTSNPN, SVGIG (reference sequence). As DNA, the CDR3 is TGTGCCTGGAGTCCCCTCCGGGGGGGCGAGCAGTACTTC. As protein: CAWSPLRGGEQYF.

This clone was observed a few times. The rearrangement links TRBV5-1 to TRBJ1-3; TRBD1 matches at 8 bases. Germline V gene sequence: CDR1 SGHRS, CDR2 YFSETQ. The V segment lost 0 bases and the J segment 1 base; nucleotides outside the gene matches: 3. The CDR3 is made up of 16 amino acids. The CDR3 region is CASSLDRTGSGNTIYF. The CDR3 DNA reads TGCGCCAGCAGCTTGGATCGGACAGGGTCTGGAAACACCATATATTTT.

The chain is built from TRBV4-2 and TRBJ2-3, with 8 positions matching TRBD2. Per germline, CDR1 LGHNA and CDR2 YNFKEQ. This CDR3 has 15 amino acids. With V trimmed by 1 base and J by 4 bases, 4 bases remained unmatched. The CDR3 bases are TGTGCCAGCAGCCAAGGAACTAGCGGTTCAGATACGCAGTATTTT. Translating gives CASSQGTSGSDTQYF.